Detailed here is one T cell receptor (beta chain). Its specificity is not known. Analysis merged second doses at about 4 or about 12 weeks. This sample is drawn from a study of T cell responses to AZD1222 COVID-19 vaccine. The study's findings and limits: The sample set comprised mostly white British donors with more females, and clonal diversity was possibly underestimated.

TCRdb keeps only in-frame clones here, not all; method: immunoSEQ multiplex PCR. The data hold 200,000 or so clones, with approximately 93% observed a single time. Germline CDR1 and CDR2: MNHNY and SVGAGI (reference sequence). The CDR3 length is 13 residues. V was shortened by 0 bases and J by 0 bases, with 3 bases between the two germline ends. The sequence was obtained from an adult who received the AZD1222 COVID-19 vaccine. This sequence joins TRBV6-6 and TRBJ2-7; no clear D gene. Sequencing was performed on peripheral blood, taken 28 days after the second AZD1222 dose. Written as DNA, the CDR3 is TGTGCCAGCAGTTACTCGAGCTCCTACGAGCAGTACTTC. Protein: CASSYSSSYEQYF.